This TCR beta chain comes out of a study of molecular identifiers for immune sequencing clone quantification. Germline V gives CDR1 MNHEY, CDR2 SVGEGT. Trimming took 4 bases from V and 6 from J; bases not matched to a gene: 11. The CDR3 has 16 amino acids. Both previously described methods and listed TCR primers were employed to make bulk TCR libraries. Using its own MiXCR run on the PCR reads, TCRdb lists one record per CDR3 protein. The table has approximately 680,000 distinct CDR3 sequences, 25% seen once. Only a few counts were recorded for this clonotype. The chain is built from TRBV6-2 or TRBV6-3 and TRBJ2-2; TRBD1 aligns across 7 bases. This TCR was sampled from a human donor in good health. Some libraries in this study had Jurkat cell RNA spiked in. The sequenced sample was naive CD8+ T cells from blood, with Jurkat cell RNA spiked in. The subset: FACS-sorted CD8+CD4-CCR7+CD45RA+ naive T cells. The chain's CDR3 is CASSSWDSKEAGELFF. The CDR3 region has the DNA TGTGCCAGCAGTTCCTGGGACAGCAAGGAGGCCGGGGAGCTGTTTTTT.